These T cell receptor beta chains were read from a single sample in a study of a mutant IDH1 vaccine in newly diagnosed glioma. The antigens of these receptors remain unknown. Assay used: immunoSEQ multiplex PCR; TCRdb lists only in-frame clones, some missing. Of under 55,000 clones in the sample, roughly nine tenths were seen once. The input for sequencing was PBMCs, taken from a glioma patient whose treatment included an IDH1 peptide vaccine. The source of these receptors is a man aged 50 to 60 with glioma. Both conserved end residues are part of each CDR3. A D gene is named only where the DNA matches it firmly. Part of the rows lack a size; the others show once, few, many or a class for expanded clones.

TRBJ1-1 | - | TRBV7-9 | - | CASSVSGEAFF | TGTGCCAGCAGCGTCTCCGGTGAAGCTTTCTTT
TRBJ1-1 | - | TRBV19 | TRBD1 | CASSPDRANAEAFF | TGTGCCAGTAGTCCCGACAGGGCGAACGCTGAAGCTTTCTTT
TRBJ2-7 | - | TRBV18 | TRBD1 | CASSPASGQGVQGQYF | TGTGCCAGCTCACCCGCGTCGGGACAGGGGGTACAGGGGCAGTACTTC
TRBJ2-2 | - | TRBV29-1 | TRBD2 | CSVELLAGGPGELFF | TGCAGCGTTGAACTCCTTGCGGGGGGGCCCGGGGAGCTGTTTTTT
TRBJ1-5 | - | TRBV7-3 | TRBD1 | CASSLGGGQGLNQPQHF | TGTGCCAGCAGCTTAGGTGGGGGACAGGGCCTCAATCAGCCCCAGCATTTT
TRBJ2-2 | - | TRBV5-6 | TRBD2 | CASSPTGRGRTGELFF | TGTGCCAGCAGCCCCACTGGGCGGGGGAGGACCGGGGAGCTGTTTTTT
TRBJ1-2 | - | TRBV27 | - | CASSFTQAPGQGFNYGYTF | TGTGCCAGCAGTTTTACCCAGGCCCCAGGGCAGGGTTTTAACTATGGCTACACCTTC
TRBJ2-2 | - | TRBV7-9 | TRBD1 | CASSQTGTANTGELFF | TGTGCCAGCAGCCAGACAGGGACAGCGAACACCGGGGAGCTGTTTTTT
TRBJ2-2 | - | TRBV19 | - | CASSIGVNTGELFF | TGTGCCAGTAGTATCGGAGTGAACACCGGGGAGCTGTTTTTT
TRBJ1-1 | - | TRBV9 | - | CASSVGGENTEAFF | TGTGCCAGCAGCGTGGGGGGTGAGAACACTGAAGCTTTCTTT
TRBJ1-2 | - | TRBV2 | TRBD1 | CARSLGQGLGGYTF | TGTGCCCGTTCCCTGGGACAGGGGCTCGGGGGCTACACCTTC
TRBJ1-2 | once | TRBV7-9 | TRBD1 | CASSPGDSYGYTF | TGTGCCAGCAGCCCTGGGGACAGCTATGGCTACACCTTC
TRBJ2-5 | - | TRBV7-2 | TRBD2 | CASSPNRSGGVPAAQYF | TGTGCCAGCAGCCCAAACCGTAGCGGGGGGGTCCCGGCGGCCCAGTACTTC
TRBJ2-6 | - | TRBV11-2 | - | CASSPLRALPNF | TGTGCCAGCAGCCCCCTGAGGGCCCTACCCAACTTC
TRBJ2-5 | - | TRBV2 | - | CASSHRTGIGETQYF | TGTGCCAGCAGCCACCGAACCGGGATAGGTGAGACCCAGTACTTC